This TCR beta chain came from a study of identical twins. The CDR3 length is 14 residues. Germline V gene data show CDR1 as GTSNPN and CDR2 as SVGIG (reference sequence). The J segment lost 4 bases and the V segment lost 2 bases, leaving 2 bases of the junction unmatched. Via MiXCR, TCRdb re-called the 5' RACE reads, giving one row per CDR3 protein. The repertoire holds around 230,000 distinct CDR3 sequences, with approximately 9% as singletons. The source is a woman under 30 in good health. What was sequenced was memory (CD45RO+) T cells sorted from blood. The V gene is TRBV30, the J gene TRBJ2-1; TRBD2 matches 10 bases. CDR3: CAWSRTSGYNEQFF. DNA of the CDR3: TGTGCCTGGAGTCGGACTAGCGGATACAATGAGCAGTTCTTC.